The 4 T cell receptor beta chains listed next were all sequenced from one sample in a study of Ad26.COV2.S vaccination and SARS-CoV-2 variants. Treatment here: about 20 received Ad26.COV2.S at low or high dose, single or two shots; 5 received placebo; per-sample allocation not given. Day 63 following the first vaccine or placebo injection was when the samples were taken. Measured with immunoSEQ multiplex PCR; TCRdb has only the in-frame clones, and not every one. The sample has about 350,000 clones, about 89% seen once. This specimen was peripheral blood, taken in a trial of Ad26.COV2.S vaccine versus placebo. All receptors come from a person aged 18-65 years who received the Ad26.COV2.S COVID-19 vaccine or a placebo.

A few counts support this clone. This chain joins TRBV4-1 and TRBJ2-4; D not resolved. This CDR3 has 14 amino acids. The V and J ends lost 4 bases and 0 bases respectively, with 7 bases between them. Germline loops: CDR1 MGHRA, CDR2 YSYEKL. The CDR3 loop is CASSPLGAKNIQYF. CDR3 DNA: TGCGCCAGCAGCCCCCTAGGAGCCAAAAACATTCAGTACTTC.

On this clone: This CDR3 is also generated by other DNA sequences in the sample. The V and J genes are TRBV6-5 and TRBJ2-2; no firm D call. The CDR3 consists of 14 residues. The V end lost 2 bases, the J end lost 0 bases, and 4 bases lay between the germline ends. The germline CDR1 and CDR2 sequences are MNHEY and SVGAGI. DNA of the CDR3: TGTGCCAGCAGTTACAGGGCGAACACCGGGGAGCTGTTTTTT. Protein sequence: CASSYRANTGELFF.

The chain employs TRBV7-3 and TRBJ1-2; D may be TRBD1 (6 bases). The CDR3 is made up of 15 amino acids. The germline V and J ends were trimmed by 2 bases and 2 bases, with 12 bases remaining between them. CDR1 SGHTA and CDR2 FQGTGA come from the germline V gene. The CDR3 region has the DNA TGTGCCAGCAGCTTATTTGGGGGGCGCAACTATGGCTACACCTTC. It is translated as CASSLFGGRNYGYTF.

The CDR3 DNA sequence: TGTGCCAGCAGCTTAGAGACAGGGTTTGCAACTAATGAAAAACTGTTTTTT. This codes for CASSLETGFATNEKLFF. This chain uses TRBV7-8 with TRBJ1-4, with 7 bases identical to TRBD1. Germline CDR1 reads SGHVS; CDR2 reads FQNEAQ. CDR3 length equals 17 residues. Trimming removed 1 base from V and 0 bases from J; junction bases left unmatched: 5.